This TCR beta chain was documented in a study of T cells in Graves' hyperthyroidism and ophthalmopathy. It was RNA transcripts that yielded the amplified TCR beta CDR3 regions. The HTBI set primed first-round TCR CDR3 RT-PCR. Each CDR3 protein is one row after TCRdb ran MiXCR on the multiplex PCR reads. The table shows 500,000 or so distinct CDR3 sequences, with 17% occurring only once. The germline CDR1 and CDR2 sequences are SGHRS and YFSETQ. This CDR3 contains 14 residues. The V end was cut by 4 bases, the J end by 5 bases, with 14 bases between. Diagnostic decisions used clinical symptoms, serum thyroxine and TRAb, thyroid ultrasound and orbital computed tomography.

The sequenced material came from blood. The rearrangement joins TRBV5-1 to TRBJ2-3; D tentatively fits TRBD1 or TRBD2 (5 bases each). This TCR came from a woman aged 18-29 years with Graves' ophthalmopathy. This CDR3 reads CASSLGTSIDTQYF. The CDR3 DNA reads as TGCGCCAGCAGCCTCGGGACCTCAATAGATACGCAGTATTTT.